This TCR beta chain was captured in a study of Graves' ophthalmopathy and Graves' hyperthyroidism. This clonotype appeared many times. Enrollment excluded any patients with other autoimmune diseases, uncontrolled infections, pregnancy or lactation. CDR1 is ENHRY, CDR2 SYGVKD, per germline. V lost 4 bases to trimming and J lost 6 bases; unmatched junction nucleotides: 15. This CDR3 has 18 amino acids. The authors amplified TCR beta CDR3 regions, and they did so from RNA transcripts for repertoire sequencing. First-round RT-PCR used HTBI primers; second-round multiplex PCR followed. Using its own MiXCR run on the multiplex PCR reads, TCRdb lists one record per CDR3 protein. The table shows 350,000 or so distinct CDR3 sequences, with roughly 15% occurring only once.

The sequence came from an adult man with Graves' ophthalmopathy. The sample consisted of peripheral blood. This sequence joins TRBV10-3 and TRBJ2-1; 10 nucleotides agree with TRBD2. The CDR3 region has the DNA TGTGCCATCAGTGTGTACCGGCCCAGCGGGGGGGCTGGCAATGAGCAGTTCTTC. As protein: CAISVYRPSGGAGNEQFF.